This TCR beta chain was captured by sequencing in a study of Tregs in tolerant kidney transplant recipients. This table comes from immunoSEQ multiplex PCR, and its TCRdb copy is limited to in-frame clones, with some not included. The sample contains about 55,000 clones, about 89% of which appear only once. Recipients received nonmyeloablative bone marrow transplants from related graft donors, with transient mixed chimerism. The germline V gene encodes CDR1 SNHLY and CDR2 FYNNEI. Trimming removed 6 bases from V and 4 bases from J, with 9 bases in between. This CDR3 has 12 residues. The sequencing here drew on CD8+ T cells from blood (PBMCs), taken 24 months after the transplant. J is TRBJ1-2 and V is TRBV2; a possible D gene is TRBD1 (5 bases). The TCR originated in a human patient who received a combined kidney and bone marrow transplant. Some of the T cells might come from the graft donor. CDR3 DNA: TGTGCCAGCAGCACAGGTACCTATGGCTACACCTTC. Its protein product is CASSTGTYGYTF.